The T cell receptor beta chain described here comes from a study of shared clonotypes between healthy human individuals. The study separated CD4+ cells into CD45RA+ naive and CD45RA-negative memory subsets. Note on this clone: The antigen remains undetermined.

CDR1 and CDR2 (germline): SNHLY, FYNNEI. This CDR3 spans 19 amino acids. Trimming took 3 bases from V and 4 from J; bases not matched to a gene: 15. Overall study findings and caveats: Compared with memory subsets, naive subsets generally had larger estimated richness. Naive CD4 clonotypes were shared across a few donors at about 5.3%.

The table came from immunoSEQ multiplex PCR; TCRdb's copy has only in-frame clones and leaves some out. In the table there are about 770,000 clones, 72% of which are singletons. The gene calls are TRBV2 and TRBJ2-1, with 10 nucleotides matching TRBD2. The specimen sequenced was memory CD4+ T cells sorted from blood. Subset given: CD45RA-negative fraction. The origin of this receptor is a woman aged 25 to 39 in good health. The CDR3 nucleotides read TGTGCCAGCAGTGATGAACTAGCGGGATCTAGACGTAGGTACAATGAGCAGTTCTTC. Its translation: CASSDELAGSRRRYNEQFF.